In its sample, the clone carrying this T cell receptor (beta chain) was seen once. V lost 3 bases and J 3 bases, leaving 9 bases between the germline ends. The V gene's germline CDR1 is MDHEN and CDR2 SYDVKM. The CDR3 has 13 amino acids. The data belong to a study of shared clonotypes between healthy human individuals. Splitting of each subset's genomic DNA was done evenly across several immunoSEQ plates. Using immunoSEQ multiplex PCR, the repertoire was profiled, and TCRdb retains in-frame clones only, with some absent. Among some 1,600,000 clones listed, under 99% were seen once. V gene TRBV28 combines with J gene TRBJ2-7; unclear D gene. This clonotype originated in a man aged 25-45 years in good health. Specimen: naive CD4+ T cells sorted from blood. Subset noted: CD45RA+ positively selected. The DNA of the CDR3 is TGTGCCAGCAGTTTGGGTTTGGGCTACGAGCAGTACTTC. Protein: CASSLGLGYEQYF.